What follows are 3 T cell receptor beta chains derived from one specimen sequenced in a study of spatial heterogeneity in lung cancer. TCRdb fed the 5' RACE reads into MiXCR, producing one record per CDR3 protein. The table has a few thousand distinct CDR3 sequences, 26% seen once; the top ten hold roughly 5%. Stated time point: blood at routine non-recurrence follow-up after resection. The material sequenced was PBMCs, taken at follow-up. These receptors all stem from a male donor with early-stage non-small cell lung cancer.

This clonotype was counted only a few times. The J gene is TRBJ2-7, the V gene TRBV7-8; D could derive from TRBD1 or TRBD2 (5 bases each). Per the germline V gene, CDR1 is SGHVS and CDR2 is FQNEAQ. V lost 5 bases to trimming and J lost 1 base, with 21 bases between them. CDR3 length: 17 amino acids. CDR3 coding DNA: TGTGCCAGCAGCGGCCGGGACGGAGTTTCGGTATCCTACGAGCAGTACTTC. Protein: CASSGRDGVSVSYEQYF.

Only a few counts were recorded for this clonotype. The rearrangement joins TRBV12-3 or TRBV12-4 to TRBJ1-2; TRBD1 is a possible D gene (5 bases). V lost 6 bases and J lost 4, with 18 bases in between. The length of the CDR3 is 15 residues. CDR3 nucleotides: TGTGCCAGCAGGGGGCCAGGAGTATCTACCTATGGCTACACCTTC. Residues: CASRGPGVSTYGYTF.

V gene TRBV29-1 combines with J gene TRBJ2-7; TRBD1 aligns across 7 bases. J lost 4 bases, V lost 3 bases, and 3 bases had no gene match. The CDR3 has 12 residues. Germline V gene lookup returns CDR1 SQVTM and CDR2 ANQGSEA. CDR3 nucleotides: TGCAGCGTTGAGGGACAGACATACGAGCAGTACTTC. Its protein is CSVEGQTYEQYF.